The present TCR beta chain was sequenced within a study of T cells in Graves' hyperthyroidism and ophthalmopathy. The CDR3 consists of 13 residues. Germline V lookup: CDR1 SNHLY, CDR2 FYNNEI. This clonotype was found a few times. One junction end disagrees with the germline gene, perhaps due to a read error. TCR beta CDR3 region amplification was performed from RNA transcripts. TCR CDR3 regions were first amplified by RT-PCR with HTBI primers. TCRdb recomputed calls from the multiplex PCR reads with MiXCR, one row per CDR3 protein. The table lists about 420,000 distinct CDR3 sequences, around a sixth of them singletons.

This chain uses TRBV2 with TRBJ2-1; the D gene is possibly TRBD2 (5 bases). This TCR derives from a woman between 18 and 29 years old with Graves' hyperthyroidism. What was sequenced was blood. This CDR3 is CASSQTSSFKQSF. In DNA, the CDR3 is TGTGCCAGCAGTCAAACGTCTAGCTTTAAGCAGTCCTTC.